The clone carrying this T cell receptor (beta chain) was detected only a few times. Its antigen is unidentified. The data belong to a study of response to subunit inactivated influenza vaccine. The study's findings and limits: Authors suggested each seasonal influenza vaccination recruits few new T cells.

TCRdb re-derived calls from the RT-PCR reads in MiXCR, one entry per CDR3 protein. The sample lists roughly 780,000 distinct CDR3 sequences, less than 20% occurring once. The clonotype comes from a man aged 50-60 years who received an inactivated influenza vaccine. Sequencing was performed on PBMCs from blood, taken about 5 days after vaccination.

Here the CDR3 DNA reads TGTGCCAGCAGCTTAGGGACTAGCGGGCCCCGGGTTACGCAGTATTTT. Amino acids: CASSLGTSGPRVTQYF. This chain connects TRBV7-6 to TRBJ2-3, with 11 positions matching TRBD2. Germline values: CDR1 SGHVS, CDR2 FNYEAQ. This CDR3 comprises 16 residues. V shed 1 base, J shed 8 bases, and the junction held 8 bases outside the gene matches.